The clone carrying this T cell receptor beta chain was observed a few times. What it binds is unknown. This sample stems from a study of CD8 T cells in ankylosing spondylitis. Study-wide points: Earlier work had already found some motif variants in reactive arthritis synovial fluid and blood. Significant enrichment of disease-linked clones was reportedly seen in matched ankylosing spondylitis synovial fluid.

The CDR3 contains 16 residues. V lost 0 bases to trimming and J lost 9 bases, with 19 bases between them. The germline gives CDR1 SGHDT, CDR2 YYEEEE. TCRdb used MiXCR to reprocess the 5' RACE reads, holding one entry per CDR3 protein. In the table there are 380,000 or so distinct CDR3 sequences, 20% of which are singletons. The chain is built from TRBV5-6 and TRBJ2-1, with D perhaps TRBD2 (5 bases). This clonotype was sampled from a male donor with ankylosing spondylitis or in good health (not recorded which). The sequencing input was blood, either unsorted or a sorted T cell fraction (not recorded which). The CDR3 region is CASSLGLEGFLGEQFF. The CDR3, as DNA: TGTGCCAGCAGCTTGGGCCTAGAGGGATTTTTGGGTGAGCAGTTCTTC. The complete variable domain, with remaining parts taken from reference TRBV5-6 and TRBJ2-1, reads DAGVTQSPTHLIKTRGQQVTLRCSPKSGHDTVSWYQQALGQGPQFIFQYYEEEERQRGNFPDRFSGHQFPNYSSELNVNALLLGDSALYLCASSLGLEGFLGEQFFGPGTRLTVL.